This TCR beta chain was identified during a study of T-cell reconstitution after alpha-beta-depleted transplantation in children. Trimming left V 2 bases short and J 5 bases short, with 10 bases between. CDR3 length: 13 residues. Germline V gene sequence: CDR1 MGHDK, CDR2 SYGVNS. As it was prepared, the TCRbeta library received unique molecular identifiers. TCRdb reprocessed the PCR reads via MiXCR and lists one record per CDR3 protein. The sample has some 600,000 distinct CDR3 sequences, 16% seen once; the top ten hold about 1.1%. The sequencing here drew on PBMCs from the stem cell graft donor, taken from the stem cell graft. This chain joins TRBV25-1 and TRBJ2-7; D may be TRBD2 (6 bases). The TCR was taken from a human donor who donated a stem cell graft to a child with acute myeloid leukemia. CDR3 coding DNA: TGTGCCAGCAGTGAAACACGGGGGAACGAGCAGTACTTC. The encoded protein is CASSETRGNEQYF.